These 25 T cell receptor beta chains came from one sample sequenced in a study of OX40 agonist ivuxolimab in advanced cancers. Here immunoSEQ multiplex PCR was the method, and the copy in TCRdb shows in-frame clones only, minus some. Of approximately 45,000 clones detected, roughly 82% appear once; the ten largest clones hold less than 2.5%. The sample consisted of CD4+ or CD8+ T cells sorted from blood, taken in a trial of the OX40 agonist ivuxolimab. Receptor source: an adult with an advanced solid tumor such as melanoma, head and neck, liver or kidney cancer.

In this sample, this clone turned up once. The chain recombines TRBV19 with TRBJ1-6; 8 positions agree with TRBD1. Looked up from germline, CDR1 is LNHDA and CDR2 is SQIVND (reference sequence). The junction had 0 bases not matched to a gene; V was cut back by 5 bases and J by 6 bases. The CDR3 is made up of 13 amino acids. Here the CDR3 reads CASSDRGNSPLHF. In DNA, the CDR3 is TGTGCCAGTAGTGACAGGGGTAATTCACCCCTCCACTTT.

The CDR3 is CASSTRDRGSYEQYF. The CDR3 bases are TGTGCCAGCAGTACCCGGGACAGGGGGTCCTACGAGCAGTACTTC. This chain connects TRBV6-5 to TRBJ2-7, with TRBD1 matching 11 bases. CDR1 is MNHEY, CDR2 SVGAGI, per germline. V gave up 5 bases and J gave up 1 base; unmatched junction bases: 4. The CDR3 extends over 15 amino acids.

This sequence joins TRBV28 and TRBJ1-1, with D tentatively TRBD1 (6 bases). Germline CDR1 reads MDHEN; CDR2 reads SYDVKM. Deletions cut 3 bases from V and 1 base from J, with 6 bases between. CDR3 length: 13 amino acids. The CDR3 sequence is CASSLTGNTEAFF. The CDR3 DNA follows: TGTGCCAGCAGTTTGACAGGGAACACTGAAGCTTTCTTT.

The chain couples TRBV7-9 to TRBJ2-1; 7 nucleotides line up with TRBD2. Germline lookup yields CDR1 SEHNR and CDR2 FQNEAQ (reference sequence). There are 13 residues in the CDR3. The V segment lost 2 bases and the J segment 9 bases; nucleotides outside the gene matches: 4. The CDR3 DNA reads TGTGCCAGCAGCTTATGGGGAGGGGCTGAGCAGTTCTTC. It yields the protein CASSLWGGAEQFF.

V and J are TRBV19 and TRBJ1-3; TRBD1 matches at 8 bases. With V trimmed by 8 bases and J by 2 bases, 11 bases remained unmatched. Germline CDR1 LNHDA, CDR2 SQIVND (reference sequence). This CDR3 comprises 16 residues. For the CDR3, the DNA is TGTGCCAGTCTATCCCTAACACAGGGGGCTGGAAACACCATATATTTT. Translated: CASLSLTQGAGNTIYF.

This CDR3 reads CASSSTPSNEQFF. CDR3 bases: TGTGCCAGCTCATCAACTCCATCGAATGAGCAGTTCTTC. This chain connects TRBV18 to TRBJ2-1; the D is unclear. Looked up from germline, CDR1 is KGHSH and CDR2 is LQKENI. The CDR3 is made up of 13 amino acids. Trimming took 5 bases from V and 7 from J, leaving 12 bases between them. Full variable domain (outside the CDR3, taken from reference TRBV18 and TRBJ2-1): NAGVMQNPRHLVRRRGQEARLRCSPMKGHSHVYWYRQLPEEGLKFMVYLQKENIIDESGMPKERFSAEFPKEGPSILRIQQVVRGDSAAYFCASSSTPSNEQFFGPGTRLTVL.

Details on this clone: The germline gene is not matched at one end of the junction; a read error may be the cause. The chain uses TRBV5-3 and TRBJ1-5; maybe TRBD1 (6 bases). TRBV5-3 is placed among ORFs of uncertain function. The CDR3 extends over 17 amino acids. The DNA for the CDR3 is TGTGCCAGAAGGTTGGGTATGGGGGCCCTTAGCAATCAGCCCCAGCATTTT. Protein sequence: CARRLGMGALSNQPQHF.

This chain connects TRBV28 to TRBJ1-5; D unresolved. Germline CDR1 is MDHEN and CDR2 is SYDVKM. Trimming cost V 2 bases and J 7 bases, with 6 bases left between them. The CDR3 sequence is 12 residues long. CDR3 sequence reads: CASSLLKQPQHF. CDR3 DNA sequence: TGTGCCAGCAGTTTACTCAAACAGCCCCAGCATTTT.

CDR3 coding DNA: TGTGCCACCAGCAGAGTTCGGACAGGCACAGATACGCAGTATTTT. The encoded protein is CATSRVRTGTDTQYF. The genes are TRBV15 and TRBJ2-3; TRBD1 is a possible D gene (6 bases). Germline V gives CDR1 LNHNV, CDR2 YYDKDF (reference sequence). V was clipped by 1 base and J by 1 base, with 9 bases between them. CDR3 length equals 15 residues.

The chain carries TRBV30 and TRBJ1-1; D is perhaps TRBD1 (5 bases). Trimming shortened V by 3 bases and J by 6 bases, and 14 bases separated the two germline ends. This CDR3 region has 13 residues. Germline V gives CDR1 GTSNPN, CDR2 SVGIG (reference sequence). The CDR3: CAWRQRGPSEAFF. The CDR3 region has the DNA TGTGCCTGGAGGCAAAGGGGCCCCTCTGAAGCTTTCTTT.

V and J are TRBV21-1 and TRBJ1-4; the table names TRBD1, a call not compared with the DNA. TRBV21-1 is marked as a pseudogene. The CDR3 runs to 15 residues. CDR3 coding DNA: TGTGCCAGCAGCAAAGAGGGGACAGTTAATGAAAAACTGTTTTTT. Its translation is CASSKEGTVNEKLFF.

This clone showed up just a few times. The CDR3 coding sequence is TGTGCCAGCAGCACCTTTAGGGGCAAAGAGACCCAGTACTTC. This translates into CASSTFRGKETQYF. The chain employs TRBV27 and TRBJ2-5, with D possibly being TRBD1 (5 bases). Germline V gene data show CDR1 as MNHEY and CDR2 as SMNVEV (reference sequence). This CDR3 is built from 14 residues. The V and J ends lost 6 bases and 3 bases respectively, with 14 bases between them.

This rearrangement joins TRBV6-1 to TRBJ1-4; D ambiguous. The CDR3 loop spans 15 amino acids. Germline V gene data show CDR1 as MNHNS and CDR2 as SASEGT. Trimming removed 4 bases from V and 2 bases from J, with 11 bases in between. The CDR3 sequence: CASSALGSTNEKLFF. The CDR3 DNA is TGTGCCAGCAGTGCCCTGGGGTCGACTAATGAAAAACTGTTTTTT.

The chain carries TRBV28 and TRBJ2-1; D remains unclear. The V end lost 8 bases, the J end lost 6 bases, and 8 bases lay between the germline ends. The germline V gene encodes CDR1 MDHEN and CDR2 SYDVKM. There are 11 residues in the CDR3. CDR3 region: CASWVPNEQFF. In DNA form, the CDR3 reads TGTGCCAGCTGGGTACCCAATGAGCAGTTCTTC.

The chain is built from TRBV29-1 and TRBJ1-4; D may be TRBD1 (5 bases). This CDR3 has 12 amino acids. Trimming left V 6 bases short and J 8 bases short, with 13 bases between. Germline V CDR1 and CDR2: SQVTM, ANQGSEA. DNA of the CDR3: TGCAGCGTGTGGCAGGGTGACGAAAAACTGTTTTTT. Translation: CSVWQGDEKLFF.

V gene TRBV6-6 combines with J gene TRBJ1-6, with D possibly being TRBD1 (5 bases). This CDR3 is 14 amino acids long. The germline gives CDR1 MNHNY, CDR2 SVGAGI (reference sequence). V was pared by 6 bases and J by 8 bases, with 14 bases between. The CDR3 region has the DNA TGTGCCAGCAGAACGGGACGGGTGGATTCACCCCTCCACTTT. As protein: CASRTGRVDSPLHF.

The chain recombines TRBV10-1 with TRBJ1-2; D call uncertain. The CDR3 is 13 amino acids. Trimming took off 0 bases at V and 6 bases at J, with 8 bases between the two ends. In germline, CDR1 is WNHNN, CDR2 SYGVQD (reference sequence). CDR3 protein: CASSESLMDGYTF. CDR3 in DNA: TGCGCCAGCAGTGAGTCCTTGATGGATGGCTACACCTTC.

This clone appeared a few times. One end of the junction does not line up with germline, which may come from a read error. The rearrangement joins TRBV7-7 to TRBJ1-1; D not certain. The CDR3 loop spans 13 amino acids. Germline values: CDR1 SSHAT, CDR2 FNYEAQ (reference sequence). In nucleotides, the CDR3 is TGTGCTAGCAGCCCCCGTTTTGGTTCTGAAGCTTTCTTT. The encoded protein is CASSPRFGSEAFF.

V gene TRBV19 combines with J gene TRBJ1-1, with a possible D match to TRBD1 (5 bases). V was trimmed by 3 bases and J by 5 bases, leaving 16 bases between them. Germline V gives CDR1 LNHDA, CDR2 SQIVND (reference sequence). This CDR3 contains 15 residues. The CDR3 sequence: CASSIPGRVDTEAFF. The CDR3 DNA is TGTGCCAGTAGTATTCCCGGCAGGGTGGATACTGAAGCTTTCTTT.

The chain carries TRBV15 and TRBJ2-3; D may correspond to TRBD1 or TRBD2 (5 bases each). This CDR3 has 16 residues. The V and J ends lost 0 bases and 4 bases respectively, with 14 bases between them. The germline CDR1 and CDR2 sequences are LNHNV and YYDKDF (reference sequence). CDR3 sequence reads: CATSREKGPYSDTQYF. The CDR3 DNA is TGTGCCACCAGCAGAGAGAAGGGACCATATTCAGATACGCAGTATTTT.

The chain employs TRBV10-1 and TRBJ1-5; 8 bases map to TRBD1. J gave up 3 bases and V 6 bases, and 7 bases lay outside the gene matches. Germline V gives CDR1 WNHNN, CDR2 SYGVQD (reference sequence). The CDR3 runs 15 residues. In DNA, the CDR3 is TGCGCCAGCAGCATTACAGGGGGATACAATCAGCCCCAGCATTTT. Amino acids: CASSITGGYNQPQHF.

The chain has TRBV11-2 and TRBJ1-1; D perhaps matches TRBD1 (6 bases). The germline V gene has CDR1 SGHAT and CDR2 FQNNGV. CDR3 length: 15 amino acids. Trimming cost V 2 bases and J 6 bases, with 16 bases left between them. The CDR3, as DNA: TGTGCCAGCAGCTTAATACAGGGATCTAACGCTGAAGCTTTCTTT. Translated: CASSLIQGSNAEAFF.

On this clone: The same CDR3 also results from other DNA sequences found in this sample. In nucleotides, the CDR3 is TGTGCCAGCAGTTTACTGGGCCCTCTAAGCTCCTACGAGCAGTACTTC. Residues: CASSLLGPLSSYEQYF. The rearrangement joins TRBV27 to TRBJ2-7; D unresolved. Germline values: CDR1 MNHEY, CDR2 SMNVEV (reference sequence). Trimming shortened V by 2 bases and J by 0 bases, and 14 bases separated the two germline ends. The CDR3 is made up of 16 amino acids.

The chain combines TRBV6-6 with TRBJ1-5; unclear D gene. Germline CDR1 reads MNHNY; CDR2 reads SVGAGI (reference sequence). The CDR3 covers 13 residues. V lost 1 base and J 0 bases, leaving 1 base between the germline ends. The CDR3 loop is CASSYFSNQPQHF. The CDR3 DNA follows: TGTGCCAGCAGTTACTTTAGCAATCAGCCCCAGCATTTT.

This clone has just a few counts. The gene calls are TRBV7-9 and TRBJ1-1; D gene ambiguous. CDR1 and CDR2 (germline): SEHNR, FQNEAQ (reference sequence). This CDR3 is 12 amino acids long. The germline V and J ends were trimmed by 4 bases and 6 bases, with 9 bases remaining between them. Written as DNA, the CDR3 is TGTGCCAGCAGCTCCGAAAGAGCTGAAGCTTTCTTT. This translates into CASSSERAEAFF.